A single sample gave rise to the 30 T cell receptor beta chains below, sequenced in a study of shared clonotypes between healthy human individuals (dated by TCRdb to the early 2020s). CD8 naive samples consisted of CD45RO-negative cells that were positively selected for CCR7, yielding a CD45RA+CCR7+ population without TemRA cells. The library was built by means of the immunoSEQ multiplex PCR assay. This is the immuneACCESS table as TCRdb keeps it, with only in-frame sequences that have V and J called. A part of the clones is gone; compared with another copy, unresolved V genes explain less than half, and the rest is unexplained. In this sample the table shows 500,000 to 700,000 clones, approximately 95% of which occur a single time. Of the sample, over 0.095% is held by the ten largest clones. The material sequenced was naive CD8+ T cells sorted from blood. What this sample's cell subset or site label stands for: CD45RA+CCR7+. These receptors were obtained from a woman aged 30 to 39 in good health.

The chain is built from TRBV15 and TRBJ2-7; D gene uncertain. CDR1 and CDR2 (germline): LNHNV, YYDKDF (reference sequence). The CDR3 is 14 residues long. Trimming took 0 bases from V and 0 from J, leaving 6 bases between them. CDR3 coding DNA: TGTGCCACCAGCAGAGATATAGGCTCCTACGAGCAGTACTTC. As protein: CATSRDIGSYEQYF.

The chain has TRBV28 and TRBJ2-1; D ambiguous. The CDR3 has 16 residues. Germline V gene data show CDR1 as MDHEN and CDR2 as SYDVKM. V was trimmed by 6 bases and J by 1 base, leaving 16 bases between them. The CDR3 region is CASSPDVTPSYNEQFF. Here the CDR3 DNA reads TGTGCCAGCAGCCCCGACGTGACACCATCCTACAATGAGCAGTTCTTC.

The chain couples TRBV6-4 to TRBJ2-3, with 10 bases matching TRBD1. The germline V gene has CDR1 MRHNA and CDR2 SNTAGT. The trim removed 4 bases at V and 3 bases at J, leaving 10 bases unmatched. The CDR3 loop spans 17 amino acids. The CDR3, as DNA: TGTGCCAGCAGTGCCGAATCGACAGGGGGCGAGACAGATACGCAGTATTTT. It translates to CASSAESTGGETDTQYF.

Notes on this clone: This specimen includes other DNA sequences encoding the same CDR3. CDR3 sequence reads: CASSPGTGNQPQHF. In nucleotides, the CDR3 is TGTGCCAGCAGTCCTGGGACGGGAAATCAGCCCCAGCATTTT. This chain connects TRBV27 to TRBJ1-5; TRBD1 might be the D (5 bases). Looked up from germline, CDR1 is MNHEY and CDR2 is SMNVEV (reference sequence). Trimming removed 5 bases from V and 4 bases from J, with 12 bases in between. The CDR3 extends over 14 amino acids.

The chain has TRBV7-9 and TRBJ1-2; D is uncertain. Trimming stripped 4 bases from V and 6 bases from J, with 9 bases between. Germline V gene lookup returns CDR1 SEHNR and CDR2 FQNEAQ (reference sequence). CDR3 length: 12 residues. For the CDR3, the DNA is TGTGCCAGCAGCTCCCAAACGGATGGCTACACCTTC. This encodes CASSSQTDGYTF.

V gene TRBV5-4 combines with J gene TRBJ1-2, with TRBD1 identical over 9 bases. CDR3 length: 15 amino acids. Germline CDR1 reads SGHNT; CDR2 reads YYREEE (reference sequence). V trimming: 2 bases; J trimming: 3 bases; junction bases outside the gene matches: 5. The CDR3 bases are TGTGCCAGCAGCTTCCCGGGACAGGGAGACTATGGCTACACCTTC. It yields the protein CASSFPGQGDYGYTF.

The chain has TRBV18 and TRBJ2-7, with 10 bases lining up with TRBD1. The CDR3 covers 15 residues. With V trimmed by 4 bases and J by 3 bases, 6 bases remained unmatched. From germline, CDR1 is KGHSH and CDR2 LQKENI. The CDR3 DNA reads TGTGCCAGCTCACTCACCGGGACAGGGGTCTACGAGCAGTACTTC. Amino acid sequence: CASSLTGTGVYEQYF.

This chain connects TRBV27 to TRBJ2-6; perhaps TRBD2 as D (6 bases). V was clipped by 2 bases and J by 2 bases, with 19 bases between them. The CDR3 contains 19 residues. The V gene's germline CDR1 is MNHEY and CDR2 SMNVEV (reference sequence). The DNA of the CDR3 is TGTGCCAGCAGTTTAATCGATACGGGGGTTTTTACTGGGGCCAACGTCCTGACTTTC. Translating it yields CASSLIDTGVFTGANVLTF. Filled out from reference TRBV27 and TRBJ2-6, the complete variable domain reads EAQVTQNPRYLITVTGKKLTVTCSQNMNHEYMSWYRQDPGLGLRQIYYSMNVEVTDKGDVPEGYKVSRKEKRNFPLILESPSPNQTSLYFCASSLIDTGVFTGANVLTFGAGSRLTVL.

The CDR3 loop reads CASSFAGNHGYTF. The DNA of the CDR3 is TGTGCCAGCAGTTTTGCCGGGAACCATGGCTACACCTTC. This chain joins TRBV28 and TRBJ1-2; the D is unclear. The CDR3 covers 13 residues. V was cut by 3 bases and J by 6 bases, with 11 bases left in between. Germline values: CDR1 MDHEN, CDR2 SYDVKM.

The chain combines TRBV19 with TRBJ1-1; no clear D. The CDR3 is 14 amino acids. V lost 6 bases and J lost 5, with 16 bases in between. Germline-derived CDR1 and CDR2 are LNHDA and SQIVND (reference sequence). The CDR3 spells CASSDPGDWTEAFF. The CDR3 DNA is TGTGCCAGTAGCGATCCTGGCGATTGGACTGAAGCTTTCTTT.

V gene TRBV7-9 combines with J gene TRBJ2-7; D might be TRBD1 (7 bases). Per the germline V gene, CDR1 is SEHNR and CDR2 is FQNEAQ (reference sequence). The CDR3 is 14 amino acids. V was clipped by 5 bases and J by 5 bases, with 16 bases between them. CDR3 nucleotides: TGTGCCAGCAGCCCAGGAGGGACAGCAGACGAGCAGTACTTC. Protein sequence: CASSPGGTADEQYF.

The genes are TRBV10-2 and TRBJ2-3; D is perhaps TRBD2 (5 bases). The V gene lost 3 bases and the J gene lost 0 bases, with 7 bases spanning the gap. CDR3 length: 14 residues. CDR1 is WSHSY and CDR2 is SAAADI in the germline V gene. This chain's CDR3 is CASSDERSTDTQYF. In DNA, the CDR3 is TGCGCCAGCAGTGACGAGCGGAGCACAGATACGCAGTATTTT.

V is TRBV4-1 and J is TRBJ2-1, with a weak D call TRBD2 (5 bases). Trimming removed 4 bases at V and 5 bases at J, with 15 bases between. CDR3 length: 15 residues. Germline V CDR1 and CDR2: MGHRA, YSYEKL. The CDR3 sequence is CASSPSGVANNEQFF. The CDR3 DNA reads TGCGCCAGCAGCCCCAGTGGGGTAGCGAACAATGAGCAGTTCTTC.

This clone was seen once. The chain has TRBV29-1 and TRBJ2-3; D uncertain. Germline V gene data show CDR1 as SQVTM and CDR2 as ANQGSEA. Trimming removed 3 bases from V and 2 bases from J, with 9 bases in between. The CDR3 has 13 residues. The CDR3 coding sequence is TGCAGCGTTGAGGCAGTTAACACAGATACGCAGTATTTT. Its translation is CSVEAVNTDTQYF.

The chain carries TRBV29-1 and TRBJ1-4; 8 nucleotides align to TRBD1. Germline lookup yields CDR1 SQVTM and CDR2 ANQGSEA. The V segment lost 4 bases and the J segment 8 bases; nucleotides outside the gene matches: 3. The CDR3 contains 12 residues. Written as DNA, the CDR3 is TGCAGCGTTGGACAGGGGAACGAAAAACTGTTTTTT. Encoded protein: CSVGQGNEKLFF.

This sequence joins TRBV6-1 and TRBJ1-2; no clear D. Per germline, CDR1 MNHNS and CDR2 SASEGT. The CDR3 has 13 amino acids. V was trimmed by 6 bases and J by 4 bases, leaving 12 bases between them. CDR3 residues: CASRESAGYGYTF. The CDR3 nucleotides read TGTGCCAGCAGGGAGTCGGCGGGCTATGGCTACACCTTC.

The table lists this clone with a count of one. V usage is TRBV28 and J usage is TRBJ1-5; possibly TRBD1 for D (5 bases). V dropped 2 bases and J dropped 5 bases, with 10 bases sitting between them. The CDR3 spans 14 residues. Germline CDR1 MDHEN, CDR2 SYDVKM. The CDR3 DNA reads as TGTGCCAGCAGTTTACGGGGGGACCATCAGCCCCAGCATTTT. The encoded protein is CASSLRGDHQPQHF.

CDR3 sequence: CASSETGFGYNEQFF. Written as DNA, the CDR3 is TGTGCCAGCAGCGAAACAGGGTTCGGCTACAATGAGCAGTTCTTC. The chain combines TRBV11-2 with TRBJ2-1; TRBD1 is a possible D gene (6 bases). The CDR3 is 15 amino acids. Trimming removed 5 bases at V and 3 bases at J, with 14 bases between. Germline loops: CDR1 SGHAT, CDR2 FQNNGV. Full variable domain (remainder filled in from reference TRBV11-2 and TRBJ2-1): EAGVAQSPRYKIIEKRQSVAFWCNPISGHATLYWYQQILGQGPKLLIQFQNNGVVDDSQLPKDRFSAERLKGVDSTLKIQPAKLEDSAVYLCASSETGFGYNEQFFGPGTRLTVL.

The V gene is TRBV6-5, the J gene TRBJ2-3; 9 nucleotides match TRBD2. The germline V gene has CDR1 MNHEY and CDR2 SVGAGI. Trimming removed 5 bases from V and 1 base from J; junction bases left unmatched: 4. The CDR3 extends over 15 amino acids. CDR3 sequence: CASSPRTSGTDTQYF. CDR3 DNA sequence: TGTGCCAGCAGTCCTAGGACTAGCGGCACAGATACGCAGTATTTT.

This clone showed up just once. The gene calls are TRBV2 and TRBJ2-6, with D perhaps matching TRBD1 (6 bases). Trimming removed 10 bases from V and 2 bases from J, with 15 bases in between. CDR3 length equals 15 residues. CDR1 is SNHLY and CDR2 is FYNNEI in the germline V gene. The CDR3 loop is CATKTQGTGANVLTF. The CDR3 bases are TGTGCCACCAAAACACAGGGTACTGGGGCCAACGTCCTGACTTTC. Full variable domain (missing parts from reference TRBV2 and TRBJ2-6): EPEVTQTPSHQVTQMGQEVILRCVPISNHLYFYWYRQILGQKVEFLVSFYNNEISEKSEIFDDQFSVERPDGSNFTLKIRSTKLEDSAMYFCATKTQGTGANVLTFGAGSRLTVL.

V usage is TRBV11-3 and J usage is TRBJ2-1; TRBD2 aligns across 12 bases. The germline V gene encodes CDR1 SGHNT and CDR2 YENEEA. The trim removed 4 bases at V and 6 bases at J, leaving 4 bases unmatched. The CDR3 is 15 amino acids. The CDR3 coding sequence is TGTGCCAGCAGCTCTCTAGCGGGAGGGCCCAATGAGCAGTTCTTC. Protein: CASSSLAGGPNEQFF.

The rearrangement uses TRBV13 and TRBJ1-3; 9 bases map to TRBD1. This CDR3 region has 18 residues. CDR1 is PRHDT and CDR2 is FYEKMQ in the germline V gene (reference sequence). Unmatched junction bases numbered 13, after V lost 6 bases and J lost 1 base. CDR3 sequence: CASSFYGPGQGSGNTIYF. The CDR3 nucleotides read TGTGCCAGCAGTTTTTATGGGCCGGGACAGGGATCTGGAAACACCATATATTTT.

The gene calls are TRBV28 and TRBJ2-3; 14 nucleotides align to TRBD2. Germline V lookup: CDR1 MDHEN, CDR2 SYDVKM. The V segment lost 9 bases and the J segment 0 bases; nucleotides outside the gene matches: 11. The CDR3 has 18 amino acids. CDR3 in amino acids: CASGLAGGLTHSTDTQYF. As DNA, the CDR3 is TGTGCCAGTGGACTAGCGGGAGGACTAACCCATAGCACAGATACGCAGTATTTT. Full variable domain (outside the CDR3, taken from reference TRBV28 and TRBJ2-3): DVKVTQSSRYLVKRTGEKVFLECVQDMDHENMFWYRQDPGLGLRLIYFSYDVKMKEKGDIPEGYSVSREKKERFSLILESASTNQTSMYLCASGLAGGLTHSTDTQYFGPGTRLTVL.

As to this clone: Other DNA sequences within the sample encode an identical CDR3. The gene calls are TRBV19 and TRBJ2-1; no clear D gene. Germline-derived CDR1 and CDR2 are LNHDA and SQIVND (reference sequence). This CDR3 is built from 14 residues. Trimming pared 3 bases from V and 2 bases from J, leaving 8 bases between. Here the CDR3 reads CASSIGSTYNEQFF. The CDR3 bases are TGTGCCAGTAGTATTGGGTCCACCTACAATGAGCAGTTCTTC. Full variable domain (outside the CDR3, taken from reference TRBV19 and TRBJ2-1): DGGITQSPKYLFRKEGQNVTLSCEQNLNHDAMYWYRQDPGQGLRLIYYSQIVNDFQKGDIAEGYSVSREKKESFPLTVTSAQKNPTAFYLCASSIGSTYNEQFFGPGTRLTVL.

The gene calls are TRBV6-4 and TRBJ2-5; D may match TRBD1 or TRBD2 (6 bases each). Trimming took 0 bases from V and 6 from J, leaving 17 bases between them. The germline gives CDR1 MRHNA, CDR2 SNTAGT. CDR3 length: 16 amino acids. In DNA, the CDR3 is TGTGCCAGCAGTGACTCAAGGGGGGACGTGCGGAAGACCCAGTACTTC. This translates into CASSDSRGDVRKTQYF.

The J gene is TRBJ1-5, the V gene TRBV6-4; a possible D gene is TRBD1 (5 bases). V lost 6 bases and J 7 bases, leaving 13 bases between the germline ends. CDR1 and CDR2 from the germline V gene are MRHNA and SNTAGT. The CDR3 runs to 13 residues. CDR3 sequence: CASRTRVKQPQHF. The CDR3 region has the DNA TGTGCCAGCAGAACCAGGGTAAAACAGCCCCAGCATTTT.

This clone was seen a handful of times. The rearrangement joins TRBV27 to TRBJ1-5; 9 bases are a match to TRBD1. This CDR3 region has 14 residues. The junction had 3 bases not matched to a gene; V was cut back by 7 bases and J by 2 bases. Germline values: CDR1 MNHEY, CDR2 SMNVEV (reference sequence). CDR3 loop: CASNTGGGNQPQHF. The CDR3 nucleotides read TGTGCCAGCAATACAGGGGGCGGCAATCAGCCCCAGCATTTT.

The chain links TRBV9 to TRBJ2-7, with a tentative D call TRBD2 (5 bases). The ends were cut back, 0 bases at V and 5 bases at J, with 18 bases in the middle. The CDR3 is 16 amino acids. CDR1 and CDR2 (germline): SGDLS, YYNGEE. The CDR3 sequence is CASSVESSSNSDEQYF. The CDR3 coding sequence is TGTGCCAGCAGCGTAGAGAGCTCCTCCAATAGCGACGAGCAGTACTTC. Full variable domain (rest looked up from reference TRBV9 and TRBJ2-7): DSGVTQTPKHLITATGQRVTLRCSPRSGDLSVYWYQQSLDQGLQFLIQYYNGEERAKGNILERFSAQQFPDLHSELNLSSLELGDSALYFCASSVESSSNSDEQYFGPGTRLTVT.

This clone has only one observation. This rearrangement joins TRBV9 to TRBJ2-3; 7 positions agree with TRBD1. Germline V CDR1 and CDR2: SGDLS, YYNGEE. V was pared by 0 bases and J by 9 bases, with 1 base of the junction left unmatched. This CDR3 has 12 amino acids. The CDR3 sequence: CASSVEDRTQYF. The CDR3 nucleotides are TGTGCCAGCAGCGTAGAGGACAGGACGCAGTATTTT.

The chain uses TRBV4-2 and TRBJ2-7; 11 bases are shared with TRBD2. Unmatched junction bases numbered 7, after V lost 0 bases and J lost 3 bases. Germline CDR1 LGHNA, CDR2 YNFKEQ. CDR3 size: 17 residues. This CDR3 reads CASSQDPTSGSIYEQYF. In DNA, the CDR3 is TGTGCCAGCAGCCAAGATCCCACTAGCGGGAGTATCTACGAGCAGTACTTC.